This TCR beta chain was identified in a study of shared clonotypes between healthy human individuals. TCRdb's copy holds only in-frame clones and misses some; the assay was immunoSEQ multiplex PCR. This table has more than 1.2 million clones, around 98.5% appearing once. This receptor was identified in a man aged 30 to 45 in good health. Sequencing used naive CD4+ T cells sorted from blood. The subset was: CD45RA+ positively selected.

CDR3 amino acids: CASSLRPAGYEQYF. CDR3 bases: TGTGCCAGCAGCTTAAGACCGGCCGGGTACGAGCAGTACTTC. The J gene is TRBJ2-7, the V gene TRBV7-8; unclear D gene. The V end lost 2 bases, the J end lost 4 bases, and 12 bases lay between the germline ends. CDR1 is SGHVS, CDR2 FQNEAQ, per germline. The CDR3 is made up of 14 amino acids.